This T cell receptor beta chain was identified during a study of graft-versus-host responses after intestinal transplantation (TCRdb year 2021). About the full investigation: The transplants that recipients received were multivisceral, liver-intestinal, or isolated intestinal. Samples from a few later patients were sequenced in-house on an Illumina MiSeq with MiXCR processing rather than by the commercial service. Of the approximately 25 intestinal transplant recipients enrolled in the cohort, one of whom was a retransplant, a few patients without pretransplant specimens were excluded. Alloreactive clones were identified by sequencing pre-transplant mixed lymphocyte reaction products and comparing these products with unstimulated pre-transplant donor and recipient T cells. A peak of at least 4% donor T cells among recipient peripheral blood mononuclear cells was the definition used for donor T cell macrochimerism. Every recipient was given anti-thymocyte globulin induction, followed by about 3 years of maintenance tacrolimus and steroids. After intestinal transplantation, graft-versus-host and host-versus-graft alloreactive T cell clones were followed in the graft, circulation and bone marrow using bulk TCR-beta CDR3 sequencing. Results and caveats for the whole study, not just this receptor: Early after transplant, peak levels of circulating GvH clones were found to be associated with declines in HvG clones. GvH clones turned up in recipient bone marrow, with some appearing earlier in ileal mucosa or blood, a pattern consistent with an intestinal mucosal origin. Patients with donor T cell macrochimerism had high GvH to HvG T cell clonal ratios in their allografts. Conclusions were limited by the relatively low number and heterogeneity of intestinal transplant patients.

From cysteine to phenylalanine, the CDR3 is 14 amino acids long. Only the CDR3 region is kept as DNA, spanning 42 bases read in frame from base 1. Trimmed from V: 7 bases; trimmed from J: 3 bases; junction bases lacking a gene match: 9. Based on the germline V gene, the CDR1 and CDR2 sequences are MNHNS and SASEGT. Turning to this clone: It has no known antigen specificity. Base-call qualities are not available, and no considerably larger clone is one nucleotide away.

Sample time point, as interpreted from the label and publication: cells obtained before transplantation from donor or recipient. CD3+CD4+ and CD3+CD8+ populations were FACS-sorted from unstimulated pre-transplant donor and recipient cells taken from spleen or lymph nodes. Library creation used the immunoSEQ multiplex PCR assay. In most patients, genomic DNA was isolated using the Qiagen DNeasy Blood and Tissue Kit and sent frozen to Adaptive Biotechnologies for TCR sequencing. High-throughput TCR-beta CDR3 sequencing of genomic DNA from most patients was performed by Adaptive Biotechnologies. On the authors' methods: TCR sequencing data were retrieved from Adaptive's ImmunoSEQ software for 15 to 20 patients, whereas a few other patients were processed with MiXCR and VDJtools. To correct CD4 versus CD8 sorting errors, any sequence found in both subsets at a frequency ratio below 5:1 was removed. CDR3 nucleotide sequences shared by donor and recipient were removed because the origin of these sequences could not be assigned. To be classed as alloreactive, a clone needed at least 2-fold expansion over unstimulated cells and a minimum CFSE-low frequency of 0.002% (template counts) or 0.001% (read counts). Clones detected in sequenced pre-transplant spleen, lymph node, or MLR CFSE-low populations of the donor or recipient were defined as mappable. Cumulative frequency of alloreactive clones was calculated as a percentage of all sequences weighted by copy number. The source is immuneACCESS, and TCRdb retained only in-frame sequences with V and J called. Part of the clones is not carried over; for the studies checked, unresolved V genes explain less than half of this, and the remainder is unexplained. Clone size and the V and J calls come from that table; the DNA yielded D and trimming. The sample contains 100,000 to 140,000 clones, roughly 90% of them found a single time. The top ten clonotypes cover less than 0.85% of the sample.

Sequenced here: unstimulated CD4+ T cells sorted from spleen or lymph node cells, sampled before transplant. The receptor's source is a human donor who was the organ donor for an intestinal transplant. Recombination joined TRBV6-1 with TRBJ2-7; 7 central nucleotides agree with TRBD1. The DNA reads TGTGCCAGCACCCGGACAGGAACCTTCTACGAGCAGTACTTC. Translated, this is CASTRTGTFYEQYF.